Listed here is a single TCR beta chain. The sample is drawn from a study of control samples from healthy donors and cancer patients. TCRdb keeps only in-frame clones here, not all; method: immunoSEQ multiplex PCR. In the table there are 85,000 to 95,000 clones, about nine tenths of which are singletons. CDR1 and CDR2 (germline): KGHSH, LQKENI. Losses at the gene ends were 4 bases for V and 6 bases for J; bases not matched to a gene: 12. This CDR3 has 15 residues. This chain joins TRBV18 and TRBJ2-7, with 7 bases matching TRBD2. Sequenced: blood. The origin of this receptor is a woman aged 70 to 79 in good health. In DNA, the CDR3 is TGTGCCAGCTCACTGGAGCGAGGGAGGGCCGGCGAGCAGTACTTC. Translating gives CASSLERGRAGEQYF.